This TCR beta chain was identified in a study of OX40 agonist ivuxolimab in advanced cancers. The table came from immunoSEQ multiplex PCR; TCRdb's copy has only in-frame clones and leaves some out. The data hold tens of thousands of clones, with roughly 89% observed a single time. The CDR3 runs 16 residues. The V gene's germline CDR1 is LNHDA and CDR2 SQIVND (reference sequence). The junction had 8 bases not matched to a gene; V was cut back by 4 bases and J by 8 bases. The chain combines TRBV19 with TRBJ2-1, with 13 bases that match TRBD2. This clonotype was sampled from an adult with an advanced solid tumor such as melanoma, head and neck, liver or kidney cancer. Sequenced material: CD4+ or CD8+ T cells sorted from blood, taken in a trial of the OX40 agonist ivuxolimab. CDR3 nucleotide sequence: TGTGCCAGTAGTACCCTACTAGCGGGAGGGCCTCATGAGCAGTTCTTC. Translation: CASSTLLAGGPHEQFF.